The present T cell receptor (beta chain) was sequenced within a study of patients and donors after allogeneic stem cell transplantation. The CDR3 has 17 amino acids. V was shortened by 5 bases and J by 3 bases, with 20 bases between the two germline ends. The germline V gene encodes CDR1 SEHNR and CDR2 FQNEAQ (reference sequence). This clonotype occurred many times. TCRdb processed the RT-PCR reads anew with MiXCR; each CDR3 protein has one entry. In the table there are under 30,000 distinct CDR3 sequences, around 7.9% of which are singletons. This chain uses TRBV7-9 with TRBJ2-1; D might be TRBD2 (5 bases). The TCR sequence derives from a human donor who was either an allogeneic HSCT recipient or a stem cell or donor lymphocyte infusion donor (not recorded which). It is not recorded whose cells these are; they may come from a transplant donor. The sequencing sample was made of blood, either unsorted or a sorted T cell fraction (not recorded which). CDR3 amino acids: CASSQKAPVDYYNEQFF. CDR3 nucleotide sequence: TGTGCCAGCAGCCAAAAGGCCCCAGTAGACTACTACAATGAGCAGTTCTTC.